This is a list of T cell receptor beta chains from one sample in a study of blood T cell repertoires in COVID-19. This table comes from immunoSEQ multiplex PCR, and its TCRdb copy is limited to in-frame clones, with some not included. The data contain roughly 250,000 clones, 65% to 90% of them singletons. Material: peripheral blood. The receptors were sampled from a woman aged 80 or older with active or convalescent COVID-19. Both conserved end residues are part of each CDR3. A D gene is named only where the DNA matches it firmly. Only some rows state a clone size, as once, few, many or a class for expanded clones.

TGCAGCGTTGAGGTTCCCAGGGGGCGCCCCTACGAGCAGTACTTC	CSVEVPRGRPYEQYF	TRBD1	15	TRBV29-1	TRBJ2-7	.
TGCAGCGTCCTACAGGGGTCCCCCGGGGAGCTGTTTTTT	CSVLQGSPGELFF	TRBD1	13	TRBV29-1	TRBJ2-2	few
TGCGCCAGCAGTGATGGCGGGGGGGCGTTTATTGAGCAGTTCTTC	CASSDGGGAFIEQFF	TRBD2	15	TRBV10-1	TRBJ2-1	.
TGTGCCAGCAGCCAAGTAAAGACAGCCTCTGGAAACACCATATATTTT	CASSQVKTASGNTIYF	.	16	TRBV3-1/TRBV3-2	TRBJ1-3	.
TGTGCCAGCAGCCCGACTAGCGGGAGTATTTTCTACTACAATGAGCAGTTCTTC	CASSPTSGSIFYYNEQFF	TRBD2	18	TRBV7-6	TRBJ2-1	.
TGTGCCAGCAGCTTGGGACTATCCACAGATACGCAGTATTTT	CASSLGLSTDTQYF	TRBD2	14	TRBV7-9	TRBJ2-3	.
TGTGCCAGCAGCTTGGAATTCGGGACAGGGGTCTACGAGCAGTACTTC	CASSLEFGTGVYEQYF	TRBD1	16	TRBV5-6	TRBJ2-7	.
TGTGCCAGCAGCTTAGGCCTGGTTGTAGAGGGGGCTACATATGGCTACACCTTC	CASSLGLVVEGATYGYTF	TRBD1	18	TRBV7-8	TRBJ1-2	.
TGCGCCAGCAGCCGGGGACAGGACTCTGGAAACACCATATATTTT	CASSRGQDSGNTIYF	TRBD1	15	TRBV5-1	TRBJ1-3	.
TGTGCCAGCAGCTCTACAGGGGGCGATGGCTACACCTTC	CASSSTGGDGYTF	TRBD1	13	TRBV5-4	TRBJ1-2	.
TGCGCCAGCAGCTTCTCGGTTAGCGGGAGAAGCACAGATACGCAGTATTTT	CASSFSVSGRSTDTQYF	TRBD2	17	TRBV5-1	TRBJ2-3	once
TGTGCCAGCAGCGTAGGGAGGGCGGGGGACACTGAAGCTTTCTTT	CASSVGRAGDTEAFF	.	15	TRBV9	TRBJ1-1	.
TGCGCCAGCAGCCAACTCCCGGGGGACAGCCGCTCGGGGGTTTTCTTT	CASSQLPGDSRSGVFF	TRBD1	16	TRBV4-1	TRBJ1-1	few